This TCR beta chain was recovered during a study of Ad26.COV2.S vaccination and SARS-CoV-2 variants. Repertoires were generated with immunoSEQ multiplex PCR, while TCRdb's copy carries only in-frame clones and drops some. This table holds 250,000 to 300,000 clones, approximately 89% found once. Study-wide results and limits: Compared with placebo recipients, vaccine recipients had higher spike-specific TCR breadth. Non-spike TCR breadth showed similarity between vaccine and placebo recipients.

Described treatment: about 20 received Ad26.COV2.S at low or high dose, single or two shots; 5 received placebo; per-sample allocation not given. Sample collection was performed on day 63 after the first vaccine or placebo injection. SARS-CoV-2 spike from the Wuhan strain was encoded by the vaccine, an Ad26 vector. The V gene end was trimmed by 7 bases and the J gene end by 4 bases; junction bases not matched to a gene: 5. The CDR3 sequence is 13 residues long. Germline lookup yields CDR1 SQVTM and CDR2 ANQGSEA. Comments on this clone: Its antigen is not identified.

The chain uses TRBV29-1 and TRBJ1-3; 9 nucleotides match TRBD1. The origin of this receptor is a person aged 18 to 65 who received the Ad26.COV2.S COVID-19 vaccine or a placebo. Sequencing used peripheral blood, obtained in a trial of Ad26.COV2.S vaccine versus placebo. CDR3 region: CSAGQGSGNTIYF. The CDR3 DNA sequence: TGCAGCGCCGGACAGGGGTCAGGAAACACCATATATTTT.